Listed here are 22 T cell receptor beta chains from one sample, sequenced in a study of neurological immune-mediated disorders. In TCRdb, the 5' RACE reads were re-called with MiXCR into one record per CDR3 protein. Among tens of thousands of distinct CDR3 sequences listed, about 9.4% were seen once. Material for sequencing was PBMCs. Every receptor here comes from a man aged 35 to 55 in good health.

This clonotype was seen many times. The J gene is TRBJ2-3, the V gene TRBV7-3, with 8 bases that match TRBD1. Trimming took 4 bases from V and 1 from J; bases not matched to a gene: 4. Germline values: CDR1 SGHTA, CDR2 FQGTGA. The CDR3 extends over 15 amino acids. The chain's CDR3 is CASSSRGLGTDTQYF. The DNA of the CDR3 is TGTGCCAGCAGCTCCAGGGGGCTAGGCACAGATACGCAGTATTTT.

This clonotype was counted at least ten times. The chain links TRBV5-6 to TRBJ2-1, with a weak D call TRBD2 (6 bases). Per the germline V gene, CDR1 is SGHDT and CDR2 is YYEEEE. CDR3 length equals 17 residues. The germline V and J ends were trimmed by 4 bases and 2 bases, with 19 bases remaining between them. CDR3 region: CASSHGGLGSAYNEQFF. CDR3 sequence (DNA): TGTGCCAGCAGCCACGGGGGTCTGGGGAGCGCCTACAATGAGCAGTTCTTC.

At least ten counts were recorded for this clonotype. This chain joins TRBV5-1 and TRBJ2-3, with D unclear. V dropped 3 bases and J dropped 0 bases, with 14 bases sitting between them. Germline V gene lookup returns CDR1 SGHRS and CDR2 YFSETQ. This CDR3 region has 16 residues. The CDR3 loop reads CASSSPSGTSTDTQYF. CDR3 nucleotide sequence: TGCGCCAGCAGCTCCCCATCGGGCACTAGCACAGATACGCAGTATTTT.

This clonotype was observed a few times. The chain employs TRBV10-3 and TRBJ1-1; D uncertain. V lost 2 bases to trimming and J lost 0 bases, with 7 bases between them. Germline V gene sequence: CDR1 ENHRY, CDR2 SYGVKD. The CDR3 spans 14 residues. CDR3 sequence reads: CAISEGQMNTEAFF. The CDR3 coding sequence is TGTGCCATCAGTGAGGGGCAGATGAACACTGAAGCTTTCTTT.

This clonotype was recorded at least ten times. The chain is built from TRBV27 and TRBJ1-6; 8 bases map to TRBD1. CDR1 and CDR2 from the germline V gene are MNHEY and SMNVEV (reference sequence). V was clipped by 5 bases and J by 9 bases; unmatched bases: 3. The CDR3 loop spans 13 amino acids. The CDR3 is CASSPDRVSPLHF. In nucleotides, the CDR3 is TGTGCCAGCAGTCCGGACAGGGTTTCACCCCTCCACTTT.

This clonotype was counted many times. CDR3 in amino acids: CSASFPLSGTRADTQYF. The CDR3 nucleotides are TGCAGTGCTAGTTTTCCCTTGAGCGGGACGAGGGCAGATACGCAGTATTTT. The chain links TRBV20-1 to TRBJ2-3; 7 bases match TRBD2. The length of the CDR3 is 17 residues. Germline V gene sequence: CDR1 DFQATT, CDR2 SNEGSKA (reference sequence). J lost 4 bases, V lost 3 bases, and 16 bases had no gene match.

This clonotype has at least ten counts. The V and J genes are TRBV20-1 and TRBJ2-1, with 7 positions matching TRBD2. Trimming cost V 6 bases and J 0 bases; bases outside gene matches: 14. Germline CDR1 and CDR2: DFQATT and SNEGSKA (reference sequence). The CDR3 spans 17 residues. The CDR3 region is CSARGPSGTGSYNEQFF. DNA for the CDR3: TGCAGTGCAAGGGGCCCTAGCGGAACAGGCTCCTACAATGAGCAGTTCTTC.

This clonotype was detected ten times or more. The V gene is TRBV7-3, the J gene TRBJ2-3; D perhaps matches TRBD2 (6 bases). Germline assignment: CDR1 SGHTA and CDR2 FQGTGA. The CDR3 has 13 amino acids. The V end was cut by 5 bases, the J end by 4 bases, with 10 bases between. CDR3 coding DNA: TGTGCCAGCAGCCGGGGGTTTTCAGATACGCAGTATTTT. Amino acid sequence: CASSRGFSDTQYF.

This clonotype was counted ten times or more. The genes are TRBV12-3 or TRBV12-4 and TRBJ2-2; possibly TRBD2 for D (6 bases). The CDR3 loop spans 15 amino acids. The V and J ends lost 4 bases and 2 bases respectively, with 11 bases between them. CDR3 sequence: CASSSSGSNTGELFF. The CDR3 nucleotides are TGTGCCAGCAGTTCTTCCGGGAGTAACACCGGGGAGCTGTTTTTT.

This clonotype showed up many times. In DNA form, the CDR3 reads TGTTCGAGGGGACAGGGGGCCTCTGATGGCTACACCTTC. It encodes CSRGQGASDGYTF. The chain is built from TRBV14 and TRBJ1-2, with TRBD1 matching over 12 bases. Germline V lookup: CDR1 SGHDN, CDR2 FVKESK. The CDR3 extends over 13 amino acids.

For this clonotype: Likely a read error: the CDR3 ends without its conserved phenylalanine or tryptophan. For the CDR3, the DNA is TGTGCCAGCAGCAAAAACGAGGCGGCCCGGCCCTACGAGCAGTACCTT. Protein product: CASSKNEAARPYEQYL. The chain couples TRBV13 to TRBJ2-7; no clear D. Germline lookup yields CDR1 PRHDT and CDR2 FYEKMQ (reference sequence). V lost 5 bases, J lost 2 bases, and 19 bases lay in between. The CDR3 runs 16 residues.

This clonotype was detected many times. The chain uses TRBV9 and TRBJ2-3, with TRBD2 as a possible D gene (6 bases). Germline-derived CDR1 and CDR2 are SGDLS and YYNGEE. V lost 2 bases to trimming and J lost 2 bases, with 12 bases between them. CDR3 length equals 15 residues. The CDR3 protein is CASSVGTLPTDTQYF. Here the CDR3 DNA reads TGTGCCAGCAGCGTCGGGACTCTTCCCACAGATACGCAGTATTTT. The full variable domain, its missing parts supplied by reference TRBV9 and TRBJ2-3, is DSGVTQTPKHLITATGQRVTLRCSPRSGDLSVYWYQQSLDQGLQFLIQYYNGEERAKGNILERFSAQQFPDLHSELNLSSLELGDSALYFCASSVGTLPTDTQYFGPGTRLTVL.

CDR3 DNA sequence: TGTGCCACCAACTCAATCGGACAGGACCACTATGGCTACACCTTC. Encoded protein: CATNSIGQDHYGYTF. The chain carries TRBV15 and TRBJ1-2; 7 positions agree with TRBD1. The CDR3 contains 15 residues. V shed 7 bases, J shed 3 bases, and the junction held 11 bases outside the gene matches. Per the germline V gene, CDR1 is LNHNV and CDR2 is YYDKDF (reference sequence).

This clonotype was found many times. This chain uses TRBV15 with TRBJ2-3, with D hard to call. Trimming pared 3 bases from V and 2 bases from J, leaving 9 bases between. Germline loops: CDR1 LNHNV, CDR2 YYDKDF (reference sequence). This CDR3 is 14 amino acids long. The CDR3 loop reads CATSRVLPTDTQYF. Here the CDR3 DNA reads TGTGCCACCAGCAGGGTCCTTCCCACAGATACGCAGTATTTT.

The table lists this clonotype with many counts. The chain combines TRBV5-6 with TRBJ2-1; 8 bases map to TRBD2. CDR3 length: 18 residues. V lost 3 bases to trimming and J lost 9 bases; unmatched junction nucleotides: 20. CDR1 is SGHDT and CDR2 is YYEEEE in the germline V gene. The DNA of the CDR3 is TGTGCCAGCAGCTCGGGACTAGGACTTAACCCGACACTTGGTGAGCAGTTCTTC. Translating gives CASSSGLGLNPTLGEQFF.

This clonotype was seen ten or more times. The V call is TRBV9, the J call TRBJ1-5; weak D call: TRBD1 (5 bases). The germline V gene has CDR1 SGDLS and CDR2 YYNGEE. The CDR3 spans 15 residues. With 2 bases removed from V and 4 bases from J, the gap between germline ends came to 13 bases. The CDR3 here is CASSVGVWGNQPQHF. The CDR3 bases are TGTGCCAGCAGCGTGGGGGTTTGGGGGAATCAGCCCCAGCATTTT.

This clonotype was detected ten times or more. The CDR3, as DNA: TGTGCCATCAGTGAGTCGAGGACGGCCAATGAGCAGTTCTTC. This sequence encodes CAISESRTANEQFF. V gene TRBV10-3 combines with J gene TRBJ2-1, with D unresolved. CDR1 and CDR2 (germline): ENHRY, SYGVKD. The CDR3 length is 14 residues. The V end lost 0 bases, the J end lost 6 bases, and 9 bases lay between the germline ends.

This clonotype was found many times. This chain uses TRBV5-1 with TRBJ1-1; D remains ambiguous. The ends were cut back, 5 bases at V and 4 bases at J, with 12 bases in the middle. The CDR3 consists of 13 residues. In germline, CDR1 is SGHRS, CDR2 YFSETQ. The CDR3 protein is CASRSEAITEAFF. The CDR3 nucleotides are TGCGCCAGCAGATCTGAGGCTATCACTGAAGCTTTCTTT.

This clonotype was seen at least ten times. The V call is TRBV4-1, the J call TRBJ2-1; D possibly corresponds to TRBD1 (6 bases). In germline, CDR1 is MGHRA, CDR2 YSYEKL. The CDR3 is 16 amino acids. The V gene lost 0 bases and the J gene lost 4 bases, with 13 bases spanning the gap. CDR3: CASSQEAGQSYNEQFF. For the CDR3, the DNA is TGCGCCAGCAGCCAAGAGGCAGGACAGAGTTACAATGAGCAGTTCTTC.

On this clonotype itself: Mismatch with germline at one junction end may stem from a read error. The chain recombines TRBV7-9 with TRBJ2-2; a weak D match, TRBD2 (5 bases). This CDR3 is built from 13 residues. Germline CDR1 and CDR2: SEHNR and FQNEAQ (reference sequence). The CDR3 sequence is CASSLDDDGELFF. The CDR3 DNA reads as TGTGCCAGCAGCTTAGACGACGACGGGGAGCTCTTTTTT.

The J gene is TRBJ2-6, the V gene TRBV5-1; TRBD1 matches 10 bases. Germline loops: CDR1 SGHRS, CDR2 YFSETQ. The CDR3 contains 17 residues. Trimming cost V 5 bases and J 2 bases; bases outside gene matches: 7. The CDR3, as DNA: TGCGCCAGCAGATGGACAGGGGGAGATACTGGGGCCAACGTCCTGACTTTC. Protein product: CASRWTGGDTGANVLTF.

The rearrangement joins TRBV19 to TRBJ2-3; D is perhaps TRBD1 (6 bases). The CDR3 sequence is 15 residues long. Germline V gene lookup returns CDR1 LNHDA and CDR2 SQIVND (reference sequence). V was shortened by 5 bases and J by 0 bases, with 12 bases between the two germline ends. CDR3 in DNA: TGTGCCAGTAGTTTCGGACAGATAAGCACAGATACGCAGTATTTT. Translating it yields CASSFGQISTDTQYF.